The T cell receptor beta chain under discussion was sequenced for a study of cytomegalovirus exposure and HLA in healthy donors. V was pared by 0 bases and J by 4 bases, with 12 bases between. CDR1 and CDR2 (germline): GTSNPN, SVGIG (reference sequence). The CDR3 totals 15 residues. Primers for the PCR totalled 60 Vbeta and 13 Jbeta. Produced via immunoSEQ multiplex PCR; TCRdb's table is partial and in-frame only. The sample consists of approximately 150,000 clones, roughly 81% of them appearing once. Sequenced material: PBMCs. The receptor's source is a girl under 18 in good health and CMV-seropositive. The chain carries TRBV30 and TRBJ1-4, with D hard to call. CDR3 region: CAWSVSVGLNEKLFF. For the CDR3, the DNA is TGTGCCTGGAGTGTGTCTGTGGGCCTTAATGAAAAACTGTTTTTT.